This TCR beta chain was identified in a study of blood T cells in healthy people across ages. Study-level results: Diversity estimated from one million T cells was considered an underestimate.

Next came a second PCR, run for roughly 6 to 11 cycles, which used a sample-barcoded 5' primer along with a J-beta primer mix. Every sample gave at least 2.5 million paired-end reads containing CDR3. In TCRdb, the 5' RACE reads were re-called with MiXCR into one record per CDR3 protein. The sample records 1.5 million to 2 million distinct CDR3 sequences, 25% to 30% being singletons. This clonotype showed up many times. Its antigen is not identified. Caucasian, healthy and from Russia, the donors were aged between 6 and 90. Per-sample PBMC isolation yielded at least 6 million cells. Sequenced: blood. This receptor was obtained from a woman aged 25 to 45 in good health.

The CDR3 loop reads CSVVPYEDTQYF. The CDR3 coding sequence is TGCAGCGTTGTACCGTACGAAGATACGCAGTATTTT. J is TRBJ2-3 and V is TRBV29-1; D remains ambiguous. Germline V gene data show CDR1 as SQVTM and CDR2 as ANQGSEA. V lost 4 bases and J lost 5, with 10 bases in between. The CDR3 spans 12 residues.